A few counts support the clone carrying this T cell receptor beta chain. The antigen remains undetermined. TCRdb analysed the RT-PCR reads with MiXCR anew, one entry per CDR3 protein. Altogether around 520,000 distinct CDR3 sequences are present, about 11% being singletons, with the ten largest covering more than 8.5%. Germline CDR1 and CDR2: MNHEY and SVGEGT. The CDR3 contains 17 residues. V dropped 2 bases and J dropped 3 bases, with 19 bases sitting between them. This sample was taken from a study of response to subunit inactivated influenza vaccine. The study's findings and limits: The study's authors posited that every seasonal influenza vaccination enlists few new T cells.

Sequencing was performed on PBMCs from blood, taken on the day of vaccination. The sequence came from a middle-aged man who received an inactivated influenza vaccine. The V call is TRBV6-2 or TRBV6-3, the J call TRBJ1-2, with unresolved D. The CDR3 DNA follows: TGTGCCAGCAGTTACCTTGTCGGCAGAAGTTGGGACTATGGCTACACCTTC. The encoded protein is CASSYLVGRSWDYGYTF.